The T cell receptor beta chain under discussion was sequenced for a study of blood T cell repertoires in COVID-19. As for the study in general: Whether acute or convalescent, the COVID-19 samples came from the United States, Italy and Spain.

Original handling: The authors estimated nucleated cell counts from reference gene primer amplification. TCRdb's table, derived via immunoSEQ multiplex PCR, lists solely in-frame clones and lacks some. V and J calls and clone size are copied from that table; D and trimming were computed from the DNA. This sample has some 510,000 clones, with over 75% found just once. Cohort assignment relied on participant-reported clinical history. The recovered donors of Cohort 3 showed two negative PCRs, clearance, or symptom resolution. Trimming left V 4 bases short and J 5 bases short, with 10 bases between. CDR1 is SGHNT, CDR2 YENEEA, per germline. The CDR3 covers 13 residues.

The receptor's source is a woman aged 40 to 50 who had recovered from COVID-19. The material sequenced was PBMCs or T cells enriched from blood (not recorded which). The rearrangement joins TRBV11-3 to TRBJ2-3; D possibly corresponds to TRBD1 (5 bases). Here the CDR3 reads CASSSSGIDTQYF. Here the CDR3 DNA reads TGTGCCAGCAGCTCCTCAGGGATAGATACGCAGTATTTT. Based on the CDR3 plus reference TRBV11-3 and TRBJ2-3, the full variable domain is EAGVVQSPRYKIIEKKQPVAFWCNPISGHNTLYWYLQNLGQGPELLIRYENEEAVDDSQLPKDRFSAERLKGVDSTLKIQPAELGDSAVYLCASSSSGIDTQYFGPGTRLTVL.